What follows is one TCR beta chain and its context. Sequencing relied on immunoSEQ assay v3.0, run at survey level. Method: immunoSEQ multiplex PCR; TCRdb's copy keeps in-frame clones and lacks some. The table has about 25,000 clones, about 87% seen once. The CDR3 is made up of 15 amino acids. Looked up from germline, CDR1 is SGHRS and CDR2 is YFSETQ. Trimming took off 4 bases at V and 7 bases at J, with 20 bases between the two ends. The sample is drawn from a study of long-term antiretroviral therapy in people with HIV. The sequencing here drew on unsorted PBMCs, taken 1.8 years before starting antiretroviral therapy. This TCR derives from a man aged 45-65 years with HIV. The chain has TRBV5-1 and TRBJ1-2; D not resolved. The CDR3 here is CASSDRPGGLGGYTF. CDR3 nucleotide sequence: TGCGCCAGCAGCGACCGTCCGGGCGGGTTAGGTGGCTACACCTTC.